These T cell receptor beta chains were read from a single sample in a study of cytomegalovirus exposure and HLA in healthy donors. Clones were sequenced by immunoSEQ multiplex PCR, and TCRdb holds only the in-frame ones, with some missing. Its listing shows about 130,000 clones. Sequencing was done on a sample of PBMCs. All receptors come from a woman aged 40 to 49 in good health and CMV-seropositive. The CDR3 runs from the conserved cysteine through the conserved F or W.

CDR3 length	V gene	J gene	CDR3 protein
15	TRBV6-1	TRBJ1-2	CASTMGGPGSYGYTF
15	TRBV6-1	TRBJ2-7	CASSETSGSGYEQYF
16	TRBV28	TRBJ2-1	CASSPSTVYSYNEQFF
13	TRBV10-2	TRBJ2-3	CATGQQSTDTQYF
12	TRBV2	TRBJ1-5	CASSAPSQPQHF
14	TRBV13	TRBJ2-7	CASRLGSGSREQYF
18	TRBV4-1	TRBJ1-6	CASSQVLPGSSYNSPLHF
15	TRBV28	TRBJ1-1	CASSLWAGQRTEAFF
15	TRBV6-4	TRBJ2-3	CASKGLADLTDTQYF
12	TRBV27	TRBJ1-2	CASSPTGNGYTF
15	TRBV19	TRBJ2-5	CASSMGLADQETQYF
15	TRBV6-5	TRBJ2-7	CASSYNGQGNDEQYF
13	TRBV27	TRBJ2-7	CASSPTPRGEQYF
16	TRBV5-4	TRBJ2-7	CASSSDGLAGIYEQYF